This entry lists 14 T cell receptor beta chains sequenced from one sample in a study of T cell responses to AZD1222 COVID-19 vaccine. TCRdb's table, derived via immunoSEQ multiplex PCR, lists solely in-frame clones and lacks some. The sample holds 95,000 to 150,000 clones, roughly 91% seen once. Specimen: peripheral blood, collected 28 days after the second AZD1222 dose. These receptors came from an adult who received the AZD1222 COVID-19 vaccine.

The chain couples TRBV5-4 to TRBJ1-1; D not certain. Germline CDR1 reads SGHNT; CDR2 reads YYREEE (reference sequence). CDR3 length: 17 residues. Trimming removed 0 bases from V and 2 bases from J, with 17 bases in between. The DNA of the CDR3 is TGTGCCAGCAGCTTGGGGGGTAGCGCACTAGCTAACACTGAAGCTTTCTTT. It yields the protein CASSLGGSALANTEAFF.

The J gene is TRBJ2-5, the V gene TRBV7-2; D possibly matches TRBD1 or TRBD2 (5 bases each). CDR1 is SGHTA, CDR2 FQGNSA, per germline. The CDR3 extends over 14 amino acids. V was pared by 5 bases and J by 1 base, with 11 bases between. The CDR3 region is CASSQGTSQETQYF. In DNA form, the CDR3 reads TGTGCCAGCAGCCAGGGAACTAGCCAAGAGACCCAGTACTTC.

The V and J genes are TRBV6-4 and TRBJ2-7; D unclear. Germline V gene sequence: CDR1 MRHNA, CDR2 SNTAGT. V lost 6 bases and J lost 1, with 13 bases in between. CDR3 size: 14 residues. This CDR3 reads CASRPTDSSYEQYF. Here the CDR3 DNA reads TGTGCCAGCAGGCCCACCGACTCATCCTACGAGCAGTACTTC.

The chain combines TRBV5-1 with TRBJ1-6; a possible D gene is TRBD1 (5 bases). The ends were cut back, 3 bases at V and 7 bases at J, with 11 bases in the middle. Per germline, CDR1 SGHRS and CDR2 YFSETQ. CDR3 length equals 14 residues. The CDR3 region has the DNA TGCGCCAGCAGCTCAGGGACGGAGAATTCACCCCTCCACTTT. Its translation is CASSSGTENSPLHF.

CDR3 sequence reads: CASSISQGARSPLHF. CDR3 nucleotides: TGTGCCAGTAGTATATCACAGGGGGCTCGTTCACCCCTCCACTTT. This chain uses TRBV19 with TRBJ1-6, with 9 bases matching TRBD1. The trim removed 2 bases at V and 9 bases at J, leaving 5 bases unmatched. Germline V gene sequence: CDR1 LNHDA, CDR2 SQIVND (reference sequence). This CDR3 is 15 amino acids long.

The genes are TRBV7-6 and TRBJ1-2, with 10 bases lining up with TRBD1. The germline CDR1 and CDR2 sequences are SGHVS and FNYEAQ. The CDR3 is 13 residues long. After removal of 3 bases from V and 6 bases from J, the junction contained 1 base not matched to a gene. CDR3 bases: TGTGCCAGCAGCTTTGGGACAGGGGATGGCTACACCTTC. Amino acid sequence: CASSFGTGDGYTF.

CDR3 protein: CASSPGLVHGYTF. DNA of the CDR3: TGTGCCAGCAGCCCGGGACTGGTTCATGGCTACACCTTC. The chain links TRBV7-8 to TRBJ1-2; tentative D call: TRBD1 (5 bases). CDR3 length: 13 amino acids. Trimming took 5 bases from V and 6 from J, leaving 13 bases between them. Germline V gene lookup returns CDR1 SGHVS and CDR2 FQNEAQ.

The chain combines TRBV14 with TRBJ1-2; no definite D call. CDR3 length: 13 amino acids. The germline V gene encodes CDR1 SGHDN and CDR2 FVKESK. Trimming shortened V by 3 bases and J by 5 bases, and 10 bases separated the two germline ends. The CDR3 DNA reads as TGTGCCAGCAGCCAGGCCTGGACTTATGGCTACACCTTC. This translates into CASSQAWTYGYTF. Filled out from reference TRBV14 and TRBJ1-2, the complete variable domain reads EAGVTQFPSHSVIEKGQTVTLRCDPISGHDNLYWYRRVMGKEIKFLLHFVKESKQDESGMPNNRFLAERTGGTYSTLKVQPAELEDSGVYFCASSQAWTYGYTFGSGTRLTVV.

The genes are TRBV2 and TRBJ1-6; weak D call: TRBD1 (5 bases). From germline, CDR1 is SNHLY and CDR2 FYNNEI. This CDR3 region has 13 residues. Deletions cut 10 bases from V and 5 bases from J, with 12 bases between. This chain's CDR3 is CANRGGNNSPLHF. The CDR3, as DNA: TGTGCCAACCGTGGGGGAAATAATTCACCCCTCCACTTT.

The CDR3 is CATSSQGRYEQYF. The CDR3 DNA reads TGTGCCACCTCCTCACAGGGACGGTACGAGCAGTACTTC. This chain links TRBV3-1 (or the pseudogene TRBV3-2) with TRBJ2-7; TRBD1 might be the D (6 bases). CDR1 is LGHDT, CDR2 YNNKEL, per germline (reference sequence). With 10 bases removed from V and 4 bases from J, the gap between germline ends came to 17 bases. This CDR3 region has 13 residues.

The chain employs TRBV28 and TRBJ1-2; 9 bases match TRBD1. The V and J ends lost 5 bases and 4 bases, in that order; junction bases with no gene match: 11. In germline, CDR1 is MDHEN, CDR2 SYDVKM. This CDR3 is built from 16 residues. The CDR3 nucleotides read TGTGCCAGCAGTCCCCGCCCGGGACAGGGTGGCTATGGCTACACCTTC. Amino acids: CASSPRPGQGGYGYTF.

The V gene is TRBV2, the J gene TRBJ1-3; D is unresolved. The length of the CDR3 is 14 residues. The germline V gene has CDR1 SNHLY and CDR2 FYNNEI. The germline V and J ends were trimmed by 4 bases and 4 bases, with 11 bases remaining between them. CDR3 region: CASSGLVRGNTIYF. In DNA form, the CDR3 reads TGTGCCAGCAGTGGCTTGGTTCGGGGAAACACCATATATTTT.

V and J are TRBV6-2 or TRBV6-3 and TRBJ1-4; D gene uncertain. Trimming shortened V by 5 bases and J by 2 bases, and 6 bases separated the two germline ends. The CDR3 contains 13 residues. Per germline, CDR1 MNHEY and CDR2 SVGEGT. Written as DNA, the CDR3 is TGTGCCAGCAGTCTAGCGACTAATGAAAAACTGTTTTTT. Translating it yields CASSLATNEKLFF.

The V gene is TRBV29-1, the J gene TRBJ1-2, with TRBD1 as a possible D gene (6 bases). Germline CDR1 is SQVTM and CDR2 is ANQGSEA. V lost 7 bases to trimming and J lost 6 bases, with 15 bases between them. This CDR3 contains 12 residues. CDR3 bases: TGCAGCGCGATGGGGCAGGGGAATGGCTACACCTTC. Its translation is CSAMGQGNGYTF.